The 5 T cell receptor beta chains below all came from one sample that was sequenced in a study of breast tumors, draining lymph nodes, adjacent tissues. From the multiplex PCR reads, TCRdb called clonotypes with MiXCR, one entry per CDR3 protein. The sample has about 20,000 distinct CDR3 sequences; approximately 42% are singletons. Sequenced input: breast tumor tissue. Every receptor here comes from a female donor with breast cancer. Some clones in this sample may be carry-over from other donors' samples.

Many counts were recorded for this clonotype. The CDR3 DNA is TGTGCCAGCAGTAACACAATCTCTAGCACAGATACGCAGTATTTT. It yields the protein CASSNTISSTDTQYF. This chain connects TRBV27 to TRBJ2-3, with D uncertain. V dropped 5 bases and J dropped 0 bases, with 12 bases sitting between them. Germline-derived CDR1 and CDR2 are MNHEY and SMNVEV (reference sequence). The CDR3 is 15 amino acids.

V gene TRBV7-9 combines with J gene TRBJ2-1, with D possibly TRBD1 on 6 matching bases. CDR1 is SEHNR, CDR2 FQNEAQ, per germline (reference sequence). This CDR3 is built from 17 residues. Between the trimmed V and J ends, which lost 1 base and 12 bases, there was a span of 25 bases. This CDR3 reads CASSLGSAGERTDTQFF. In nucleotides, the CDR3 is TGTGCCAGCAGCTTAGGTTCGGCAGGGGAGCGGACAGATACGCAGTTCTTC.

At least ten counts were recorded for this clonotype. The chain links TRBV28 to TRBJ2-5; 9 bases match TRBD1. The J segment lost 0 bases and the V segment lost 3 bases, leaving 5 bases of the junction unmatched. The CDR3 covers 16 residues. From germline, CDR1 is MDHEN and CDR2 SYDVKM. CDR3 protein: CASSFVGTGHQETQYF. The DNA for the CDR3 is TGTGCCAGCAGTTTTGTGGGGACAGGGCACCAAGAGACCCAGTACTTC. The variable domain in full, completed from reference TRBV28 and TRBJ2-5, reads DVKVTQSSRYLVKRTGEKVFLECVQDMDHENMFWYRQDPGLGLRLIYFSYDVKMKEKGDIPEGYSVSREKKERFSLILESASTNQTSMYLCASSFVGTGHQETQYFGPGTRLLVL.

The J gene is TRBJ2-7, the V gene TRBV6-2 or TRBV6-3, with 11 bases that match TRBD2. The CDR3 contains 14 residues. Germline CDR1 and CDR2: MNHEY and SVGEGT. Germline trimming cut 9 bases from V and 7 bases from J; bases unmatched to any gene: 11. CDR3 amino acids: CASHLSGRAREQYF. The CDR3 DNA follows: TGTGCCAGTCACCTTAGCGGGAGGGCCCGGGAGCAGTACTTC.

This clonotype was seen ten or more times. A much larger clone lies a single base off, so this may be a read error. This chain connects TRBV6-5 to TRBJ1-3; unclear D gene. The CDR3 is 15 amino acids. Germline values: CDR1 MNHEY, CDR2 SVGAGI. With 0 bases removed from V and 0 bases from J, the gap between germline ends came to 6 bases. As DNA, the CDR3 is TGTGCCAGCAGTTACTCGCCCCTCTCTGGAAACACCATATATTTT. As protein: CASSYSPLSGNTIYF.